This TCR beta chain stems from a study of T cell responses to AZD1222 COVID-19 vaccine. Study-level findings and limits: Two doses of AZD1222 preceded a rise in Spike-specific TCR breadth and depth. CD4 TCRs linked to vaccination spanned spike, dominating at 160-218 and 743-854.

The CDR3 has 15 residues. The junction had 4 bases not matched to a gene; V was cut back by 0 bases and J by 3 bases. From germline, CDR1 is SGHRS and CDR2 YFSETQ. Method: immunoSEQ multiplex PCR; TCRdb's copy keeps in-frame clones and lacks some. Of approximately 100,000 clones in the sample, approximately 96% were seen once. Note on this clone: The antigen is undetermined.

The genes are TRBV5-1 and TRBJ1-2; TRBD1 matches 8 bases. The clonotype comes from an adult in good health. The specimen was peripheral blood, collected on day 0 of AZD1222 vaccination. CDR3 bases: TGCGCCAGCAGCTTGGGGCCAGGGGGCGACTATGGCTACACCTTC. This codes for CASSLGPGGDYGYTF. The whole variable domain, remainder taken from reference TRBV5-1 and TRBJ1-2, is KAGVTQTPRYLIKTRGQQVTLSCSPISGHRSVSWYQQTPGQGLQFLFEYFSETQRNKGNFPGRFSGRQFSNSRSEMNVSTLELGDSALYLCASSLGPGGDYGYTFGSGTRLTVV.